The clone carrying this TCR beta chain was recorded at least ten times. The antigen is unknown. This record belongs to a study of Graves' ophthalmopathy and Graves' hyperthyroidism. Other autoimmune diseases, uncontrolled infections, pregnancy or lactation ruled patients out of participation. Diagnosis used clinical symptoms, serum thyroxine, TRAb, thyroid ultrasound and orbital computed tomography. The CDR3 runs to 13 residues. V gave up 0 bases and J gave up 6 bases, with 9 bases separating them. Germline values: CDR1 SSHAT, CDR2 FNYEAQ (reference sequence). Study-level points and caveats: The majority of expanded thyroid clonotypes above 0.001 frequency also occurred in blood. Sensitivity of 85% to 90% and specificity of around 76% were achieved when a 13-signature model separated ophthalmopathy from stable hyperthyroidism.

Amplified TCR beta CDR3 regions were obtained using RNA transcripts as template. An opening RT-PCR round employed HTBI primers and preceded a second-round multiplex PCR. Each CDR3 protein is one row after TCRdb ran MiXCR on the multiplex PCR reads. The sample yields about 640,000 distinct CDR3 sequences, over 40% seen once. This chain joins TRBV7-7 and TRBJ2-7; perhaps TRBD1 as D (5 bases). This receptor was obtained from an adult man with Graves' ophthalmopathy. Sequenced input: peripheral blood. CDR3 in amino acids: CASSLAQGSEQYF. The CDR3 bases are TGTGCCAGCAGCTTAGCGCAGGGATCCGAGCAGTACTTC.